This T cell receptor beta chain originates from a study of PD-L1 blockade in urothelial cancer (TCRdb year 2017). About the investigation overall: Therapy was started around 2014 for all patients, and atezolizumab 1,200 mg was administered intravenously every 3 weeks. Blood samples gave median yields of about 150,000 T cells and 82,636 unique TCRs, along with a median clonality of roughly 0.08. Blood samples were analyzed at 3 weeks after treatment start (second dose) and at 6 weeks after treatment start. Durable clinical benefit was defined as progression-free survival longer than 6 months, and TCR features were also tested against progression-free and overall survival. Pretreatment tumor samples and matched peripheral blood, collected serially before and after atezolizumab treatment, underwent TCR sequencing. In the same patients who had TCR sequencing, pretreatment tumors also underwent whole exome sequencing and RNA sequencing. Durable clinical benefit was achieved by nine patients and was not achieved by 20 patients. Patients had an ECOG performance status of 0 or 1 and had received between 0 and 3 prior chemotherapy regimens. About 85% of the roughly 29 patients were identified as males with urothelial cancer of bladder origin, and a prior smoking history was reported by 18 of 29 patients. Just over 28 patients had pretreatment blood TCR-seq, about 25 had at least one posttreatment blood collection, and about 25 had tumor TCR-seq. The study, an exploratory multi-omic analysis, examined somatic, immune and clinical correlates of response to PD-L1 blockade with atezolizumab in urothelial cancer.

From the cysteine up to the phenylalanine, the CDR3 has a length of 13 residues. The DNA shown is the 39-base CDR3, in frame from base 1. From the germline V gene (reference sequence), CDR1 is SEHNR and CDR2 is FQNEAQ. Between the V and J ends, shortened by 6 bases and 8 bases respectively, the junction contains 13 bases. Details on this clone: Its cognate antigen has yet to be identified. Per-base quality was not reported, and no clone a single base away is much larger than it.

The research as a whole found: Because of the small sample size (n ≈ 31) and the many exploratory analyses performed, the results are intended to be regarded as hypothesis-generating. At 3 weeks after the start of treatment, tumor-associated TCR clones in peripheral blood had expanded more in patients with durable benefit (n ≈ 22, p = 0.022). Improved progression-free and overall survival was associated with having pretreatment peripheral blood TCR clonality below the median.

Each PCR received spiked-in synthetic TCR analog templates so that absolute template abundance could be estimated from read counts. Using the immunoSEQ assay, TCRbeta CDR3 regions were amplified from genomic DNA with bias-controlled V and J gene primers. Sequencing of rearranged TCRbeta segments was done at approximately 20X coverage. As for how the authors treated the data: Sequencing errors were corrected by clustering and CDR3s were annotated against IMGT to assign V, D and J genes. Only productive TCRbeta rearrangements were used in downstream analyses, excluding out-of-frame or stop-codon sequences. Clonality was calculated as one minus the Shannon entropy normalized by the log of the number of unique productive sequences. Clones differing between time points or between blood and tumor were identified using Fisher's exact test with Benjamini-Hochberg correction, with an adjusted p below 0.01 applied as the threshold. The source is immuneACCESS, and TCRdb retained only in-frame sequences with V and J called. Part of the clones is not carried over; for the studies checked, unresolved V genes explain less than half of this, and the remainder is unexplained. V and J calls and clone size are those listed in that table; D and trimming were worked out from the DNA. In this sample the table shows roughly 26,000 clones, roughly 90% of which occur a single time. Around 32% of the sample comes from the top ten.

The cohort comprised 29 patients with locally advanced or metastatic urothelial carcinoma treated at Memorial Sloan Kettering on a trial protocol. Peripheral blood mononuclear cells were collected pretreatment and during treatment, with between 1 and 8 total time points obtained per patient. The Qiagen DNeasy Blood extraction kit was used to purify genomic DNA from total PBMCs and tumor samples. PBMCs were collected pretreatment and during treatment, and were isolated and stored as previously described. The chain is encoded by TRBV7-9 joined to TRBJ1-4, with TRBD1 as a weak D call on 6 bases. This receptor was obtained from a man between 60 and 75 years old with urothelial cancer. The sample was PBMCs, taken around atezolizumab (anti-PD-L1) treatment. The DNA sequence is TGTGCCAGCAGGCGGACAGAGCTGGAAAAACTGTTTTTT. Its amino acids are CASRRTELEKLFF.